Listed below are T cell receptor beta chains from one sample, sequenced in a study of T cells in Graves' hyperthyroidism and ophthalmopathy. TCRdb reanalysed the multiplex PCR reads using MiXCR and keeps one entry per CDR3 protein. The sample holds about 400,000 distinct CDR3 sequences, about 15% seen once. The material sequenced was blood. All receptors derive from a woman under 40 with Graves' ophthalmopathy. The CDR3 runs from the conserved cysteine through the conserved F or W. The order of the fields is CDR3 length, V gene, CDR3 protein.

length: 17
V: TRBV6-1
CDR3: CASSTRWTGRSSYEQYF

length: 14
V: TRBV28
CDR3: CASSSGQGLFEQYF

length: 13
V: TRBV12-3/TRBV12-4
CDR3: CASSLSRGTEQFF

length: 13
V: TRBV7-9
CDR3: CASSPLGDEKLFF

length: 14
V: TRBV2
CDR3: CASRAEYSNQPQHF

length: 15
V: TRBV7-3
CDR3: CASSSTGGSSDEQYF

length: 11
V: TRBV27
CDR3: CASSSLSEQFF

length: 15
V: TRBV27
CDR3: CASSPRDRENQPQHF

length: 13
V: TRBV19
CDR3: CATQGQGNYGYTF

length: 13
V: TRBV20-1
CDR3: CSASLFSQETQYF

length: 13
V: TRBV20-1
CDR3: CSAPRSSYNEQFF